What follows are 23 T cell receptor beta chains derived from one specimen sequenced in a study of beta chain features in type 1 diabetes. These TCRs are of unknown antigen specificity. Expressed TCRB transcripts were sequenced, since all the RNA that had been isolated was reverse transcribed. Here immunoSEQ multiplex PCR was the method, and the copy in TCRdb shows in-frame clones only, minus some. The table shows some 270,000 clones, with 11% occurring only once. Study-level points and caveats: Across all four CD4+ subsets, people with type 1 diabetes showed modestly shorter TCRB CDR3s.

The sample was naive CD4+ T cells from blood. The source is a man aged 25 to 40 with type 1 diabetes.

The chain uses TRBV7-2 and TRBJ1-2; 7 nucleotides align to TRBD1. The trim removed 4 bases at V and 5 bases at J, leaving 4 bases unmatched. The germline V gene encodes CDR1 SGHTA and CDR2 FQGNSA. The CDR3 length is 13 residues. The CDR3 region has the DNA TGTGCCAGCAGCTCTTACAGGGGTTATGGCTACACCTTC. Its translation is CASSSYRGYGYTF.

The rearrangement joins TRBV5-1 to TRBJ1-1; D remains unclear. Germline CDR1 and CDR2: SGHRS and YFSETQ. Trimming left V 0 bases short and J 0 bases short, with 9 bases between. The CDR3 has 15 residues. The CDR3 bases are TGCGCCAGCAGCTTGGTATTCAGGTTGAACACTGAAGCTTTCTTT. This sequence encodes CASSLVFRLNTEAFF. Full variable domain (remainder filled in from reference TRBV5-1 and TRBJ1-1): KAGVTQTPRYLIKTRGQQVTLSCSPISGHRSVSWYQQTPGQGLQFLFEYFSETQRNKGNFPGRFSGRQFSNSRSEMNVSTLELGDSALYLCASSLVFRLNTEAFFGQGTRLTVV.

This rearrangement joins TRBV9 to TRBJ2-7, with a tentative D call TRBD1 (7 bases). V was pared by 0 bases and J by 3 bases, with 13 bases between. Germline V gives CDR1 SGDLS, CDR2 YYNGEE. This CDR3 is built from 15 residues. The CDR3 DNA follows: TGTGCCAGCAGCGTAGCGGAGGGGGCCGTCTACGAGCAGTACTTC. Translation: CASSVAEGAVYEQYF.

There are a few counts of this clone. CDR3 region: CASSRRDRGLSYEQYF. DNA of the CDR3: TGTGCCAGCAGCAGAAGGGACAGGGGGCTCTCCTACGAGCAGTACTTC. This chain links TRBV21-1 with TRBJ2-7; the table calls TRBD1, which could not be checked here. TRBV21-1 is shown as a pseudogene. This CDR3 has 16 residues.

This clone was found a few times. This chain connects TRBV9 to TRBJ2-7; a possible D gene is TRBD2 (6 bases). This CDR3 is built from 13 residues. Looked up from germline, CDR1 is SGDLS and CDR2 is YYNGEE. The ends were cut back, 4 bases at V and 7 bases at J, with 15 bases in the middle. CDR3 protein: CASSPREPGEQYF. The DNA for the CDR3 is TGTGCCAGCAGCCCACGGGAGCCGGGGGAGCAGTACTTC. The full variable domain, rest sourced from reference TRBV9 and TRBJ2-7, is DSGVTQTPKHLITATGQRVTLRCSPRSGDLSVYWYQQSLDQGLQFLIQYYNGEERAKGNILERFSAQQFPDLHSELNLSSLELGDSALYFCASSPREPGEQYFGPGTRLTVT.

The CDR3 coding sequence is TGTGCCTGGAGTGTACTTTCCGGCTACGAGCAGTACTTC. Protein product: CAWSVLSGYEQYF. This chain uses TRBV30 with TRBJ2-7, with D uncertain. With 0 bases removed from V and 3 bases from J, the gap between germline ends came to 9 bases. This CDR3 is 13 amino acids long. Looked up from germline, CDR1 is GTSNPN and CDR2 is SVGIG (reference sequence).

V is TRBV2 and J is TRBJ1-2; the match to TRBD1 covers 8 bases. Germline-derived CDR1 and CDR2 are SNHLY and FYNNEI. CDR3 length: 12 amino acids. Germline trimming cut 6 bases from V and 8 bases from J; bases unmatched to any gene: 5. CDR3 nucleotides: TGTGCCAGCAGCGGCAGGGGGCCGGGCTACACCTTC. Residues: CASSGRGPGYTF.

The CDR3: CASSMTGSDTQYF. The CDR3 region has the DNA TGCGCCAGCAGCATGACAGGGTCAGATACGCAGTATTTT. This chain connects TRBV5-1 to TRBJ2-3, with 7 bases fitting TRBD1. Germline V gene data show CDR1 as SGHRS and CDR2 as YFSETQ. CDR3 size: 13 residues. The V and J ends lost 4 bases and 4 bases, in that order; junction bases with no gene match: 3.

The chain links TRBV9 to TRBJ2-7, with TRBD1 as a possible D gene (6 bases). Per the germline V gene, CDR1 is SGDLS and CDR2 is YYNGEE. Trimming left V 9 bases short and J 2 bases short, with 24 bases between. The CDR3 spans 16 residues. CDR3 DNA: TGTGCCAACAGGCCACAAGACAGGTTTTTCGCCTACGAGCAGTACTTC. This gives the protein CANRPQDRFFAYEQYF.

This clone was detected only a few times. The chain carries TRBV4-1 and TRBJ1-1; TRBD1 is a possible D gene (5 bases). From germline, CDR1 is MGHRA and CDR2 YSYEKL. The CDR3 has 16 residues. Trimming left V 4 bases short and J 4 bases short, with 19 bases between. CDR3 protein: CASSLYRGERRTEAFF. The CDR3 nucleotides read TGCGCCAGCAGCCTTTACCGGGGGGAAAGGCGCACTGAAGCTTTCTTT.

This clone has only a few counts. The chain is built from TRBV9 and TRBJ2-1, with TRBD2 matching 8 bases. The CDR3 covers 14 residues. Germline-derived CDR1 and CDR2 are SGDLS and YYNGEE. V lost 0 bases and J lost 12; bases outside the gene matches: 8. As DNA, the CDR3 is TGTGCCAGCAGCGTAGCTGGCGGGGGGTCCCCGCAGTTCTTC. This translates into CASSVAGGGSPQFF.

The chain links TRBV28 to TRBJ2-7; 8 bases line up with TRBD2. The CDR3 has 14 amino acids. Looked up from germline, CDR1 is MDHEN and CDR2 is SYDVKM. V trimming: 6 bases; J trimming: 6 bases; junction bases outside the gene matches: 10. CDR3 in amino acids: CASRKPGGVGEQYF. The CDR3 bases are TGTGCCAGCAGAAAGCCGGGGGGGGTTGGCGAGCAGTACTTC.

The chain joins TRBV7-3 to TRBJ2-2; TRBD2 is a possible D gene (5 bases). Germline V gene lookup returns CDR1 SGHTA and CDR2 FQGTGA. Trimming pared 5 bases from V and 1 base from J, leaving 11 bases between. This CDR3 contains 15 residues. The CDR3 DNA reads TGTGCCAGCAGCAGTTTCCGGGAGAACACCGGGGAGCTGTTTTTT. Translation: CASSSFRENTGELFF.

The chain joins TRBV4-3 to TRBJ2-3; 7 bases agree with TRBD1. V trimming: 5 bases; J trimming: 6 bases; junction bases outside the gene matches: 11. CDR1 is LGHNA and CDR2 is YSLEER in the germline V gene. This CDR3 spans 15 amino acids. The CDR3 sequence is CASSKTGQVSDTQYF. The CDR3 DNA reads as TGCGCCAGCAGCAAGACAGGGCAAGTGTCCGATACGCAGTATTTT.

This clone has a handful of counts. The CDR3 DNA reads as TGTGCCAGCAGTCCAGCGGGGAACACAGATACGCAGTATTTT. It specifies CASSPAGNTDTQYF. The J gene is TRBJ2-3, the V gene TRBV2; 7 bases map to TRBD2. Germline loops: CDR1 SNHLY, CDR2 FYNNEI. Unmatched junction bases numbered 4, after V lost 5 bases and J lost 2 bases. There are 14 residues in the CDR3.

Here the CDR3 reads CASSLGLAPLDEQFF. CDR3 nucleotide sequence: TGTGCCAGCAGCTTGGGACTAGCGCCTTTGGATGAGCAGTTCTTC. This chain joins TRBV7-9 and TRBJ2-1; 10 positions match TRBD2. Germline V lookup: CDR1 SEHNR, CDR2 FQNEAQ (reference sequence). The CDR3 has 15 amino acids. Trimming at V came to 3 bases and at J to 8 bases, leaving 7 bases not matched to a gene.

The V call is TRBV11-2, the J call TRBJ2-3; the D is unclear. V shed 3 bases and J shed 1 base, with 2 bases lying between them. The CDR3 covers 12 residues. CDR1 SGHAT and CDR2 FQNNGV come from the germline V gene. The CDR3 is CASSFGTDTQYF. For the CDR3, the DNA is TGTGCCAGCAGCTTCGGCACAGATACGCAGTATTTT. Filled out from reference TRBV11-2 and TRBJ2-3, the complete variable domain reads EAGVAQSPRYKIIEKRQSVAFWCNPISGHATLYWYQQILGQGPKLLIQFQNNGVVDDSQLPKDRFSAERLKGVDSTLKIQPAKLEDSAVYLCASSFGTDTQYFGPGTRLTVL.

This clone was detected a few times. CDR3 DNA sequence: TGTGCCAGCAGACCCGGGACAGGGGGGGCCTATGGCTACACCTTC. Encoded protein: CASRPGTGGAYGYTF. The chain couples TRBV5-6 to TRBJ1-2; 11 bases fit TRBD1. J was trimmed by 4 bases and V by 5 bases; bases with no gene match: 7. This CDR3 has 15 residues. CDR1 and CDR2 (germline): SGHDT, YYEEEE.

V usage is TRBV5-4 and J usage is TRBJ2-2; D is unclear. Trimming left V 1 base short and J 8 bases short, with 6 bases between. The CDR3 totals 12 residues. Looked up from germline, CDR1 is SGHNT and CDR2 is YYREEE (reference sequence). The CDR3 DNA follows: TGTGCCAGCAGCTTGCGAGAAGGGGAGCTGTTTTTT. This gives the protein CASSLREGELFF.

The chain joins TRBV4-2 to TRBJ2-7; perhaps TRBD2 as D (6 bases). CDR3 size: 16 residues. Germline lookup yields CDR1 LGHNA and CDR2 YNFKEQ. V was shortened by 0 bases and J by 0 bases, with 12 bases between the two germline ends. This CDR3 is CASSQEVGLYSYEQYF. In DNA, the CDR3 is TGTGCCAGCAGCCAAGAAGTAGGACTATACTCCTACGAGCAGTACTTC.

The CDR3 spells CASSFRGGSGEQYF. CDR3 nucleotides: TGTGCCAGCAGCTTCCGCGGGGGGTCTGGTGAGCAGTACTTC. This chain connects TRBV5-4 to TRBJ2-7; 8 bases line up with TRBD2. Germline loops: CDR1 SGHNT, CDR2 YYREEE (reference sequence). Trimming at V came to 2 bases and at J to 7 bases, leaving 8 bases not matched to a gene. CDR3 length equals 14 residues.

The CDR3 region has the DNA TGCAGCGTGGGGACACGGGCGGGTGGCTATGGCTACACCTTC. Translated, it gives CSVGTRAGGYGYTF. V is TRBV29-1 and J is TRBJ1-2; D is perhaps TRBD1 (6 bases). Trimming cost V 6 bases and J 4 bases, with 18 bases left between them. Germline loops: CDR1 SQVTM, CDR2 ANQGSEA. This CDR3 is 14 amino acids long. Full variable domain (remainder filled in from reference TRBV29-1 and TRBJ1-2): SAVISQKPSRDICQRGTSLTIQCQVDSQVTMMFWYRQQPGQSLTLIATANQGSEATYESGFVIDKFPISRPNLTFSTLTVSNMSPEDSSIYLCSVGTRAGGYGYTFGSGTRLTVV.

This clone was found a few times. This rearrangement joins TRBV28 to TRBJ2-1; perhaps TRBD2 as D (6 bases). Germline lookup yields CDR1 MDHEN and CDR2 SYDVKM. The V gene lost 4 bases and the J gene lost 8 bases, with 18 bases spanning the gap. The CDR3 runs 15 residues. CDR3 amino acids: CASSSPRRGLYEQFF. CDR3 bases: TGTGCCAGCAGTTCCCCCCGGCGGGGCCTCTATGAGCAGTTCTTC.